Sequencing of this T cell receptor (beta chain) was carried out in a study of blood T cell repertoires in COVID-19. At the level of the study: COVID-19 samples collected from the United States, Italy and Spain covered acute and convalescent phases. PBMCs, B-cell-depleted T cells, or T cells were the source of the cDNA or gDNA that made up the material.

Seattle participants joined during active infection and were tracked over time. The CDR3 is 12 residues long. Germline CDR1 SEHNR, CDR2 FQNEAQ (reference sequence). V gave up 11 bases and J gave up 4 bases, with 11 bases separating them. Per the original methods: Amplification of reference gene primers provided the estimated nucleated cell counts. Assay: immunoSEQ multiplex PCR; the TCRdb copy retains only in-frame clones and omits some. V and J calls and clone size are those listed in that table; D and trimming were worked out from the DNA. The repertoire consists of just over 250,000 clones, with 88% occurring once and the leading ten covering around 9.6%.

The sample comprised peripheral blood. The chain uses TRBV7-9 and TRBJ1-4; D call uncertain. The source is a woman aged 70-85 years with COVID-19, enrolled during active disease. For the CDR3, the DNA is TGTGCCGGCAAAGAGGGTAATGAAAAACTGTTTTTT. This sequence encodes CAGKEGNEKLFF.